These T cell receptor beta chains were read from a single sample in a study of T cell changes during pregnancy in multiple sclerosis. Generated by immunoSEQ multiplex PCR, the TCRdb table keeps only in-frame clones and is missing some. The sample contains about 93,000 clones, 85% to 95% of which appear only once. The input for sequencing was peripheral blood, taken after pregnancy. The receptors shown here come from a female donor with multiple sclerosis, enrolled in a pregnancy study. The CDR3 runs from the conserved cysteine through the conserved F or W. Fields, in order: J gene, V gene, CDR3 protein.

TRBJ2-7	TRBV12-5	CASGNGLAGTYEQYF
TRBJ1-2	TRBV14	CASSHRQYGYTF
TRBJ2-2	TRBV7-6	CASSFLGGAGELFF
TRBJ1-2	TRBV18	CASSQGQENYGYTF
TRBJ2-7	TRBV6-5	CASSYSGRGVYEQYF
TRBJ1-2	TRBV29-1	CSVERIPECF
TRBJ2-7	TRBV30	CAWATAFNEQYF
TRBJ1-1	TRBV6-1	CASRVRTANTEAFF
TRBJ2-7	TRBV27	CASRPRGKGAYEQYF
TRBJ2-7	TRBV5-5	CASPIQGPYEQYF
TRBJ1-1	TRBV5-5	CASSWGGNTEAFF
TRBJ1-5	TRBV30	CAWSAAGGNQPQHF
TRBJ1-2	TRBV7-2	CASSLGSQGTNGYTF
TRBJ1-2	TRBV30	CAWSNAPRGPNYGYTF
TRBJ2-1	TRBV4-2	CASSRDGTRNSYNEQFF
TRBJ1-2	TRBV13	CASSPQGQGTNYGYTF
TRBJ2-7	TRBV10-3	CAISEETGAYEQYF
TRBJ1-5	TRBV6-1	CASSGVPNNQPQHF
TRBJ2-7	TRBV7-2	CASSPREEKQYF
TRBJ2-1	TRBV11-3	CASSQGLPHEQFF
TRBJ1-2	TRBV14	CASSYDRGYGYTF
TRBJ2-1	TRBV5-1	CASSFLQGGTYNEQFF
TRBJ2-7	TRBV10-3	CAISGGEGYWDEQYF
TRBJ2-3	TRBV9	CASSALPGDTQYF
TRBJ1-1	TRBV27	CASSFSMGRTEAFF
TRBJ1-2	TRBV30	CAWSTLGINYGYTF
TRBJ1-1	TRBV5-4	CASRFSGGVRAEAFF
TRBJ2-1	TRBV6-6	CASSYSSGGPSHEQFF
TRBJ1-3	TRBV4-1	CASSTRDREANTIYF
TRBJ1-2	TRBV6-1	CASRPQRNYGYTF
TRBJ1-4	TRBV6-6	CASSPRGGGNEKLFF
TRBJ1-6	TRBV6-5	CASSSTENSPLHF
TRBJ2-3	TRBV19	CASMRTSGRTDTQYF
TRBJ1-4	TRBV19	CASSTDQGNEKLFF
TRBJ1-1	TRBV7-9	CASSLATTYPITEAFF
TRBJ2-1	TRBV5-1	CASGLQGESYNEQFF
TRBJ2-7	TRBV19	CASSIKGQTTYEQYF
TRBJ2-7	TRBV6-1	CASSAGQRGAYEQYF
TRBJ1-1	TRBV19	CASRLSWGGRGTEAFF
TRBJ1-1	TRBV7-3	CASSQGGPNTEAFF
TRBJ1-6	TRBV5-6	CASSADRANNSPLHF
TRBJ2-1	TRBV25-1	CATGGGPYNEQFF
TRBJ2-7	TRBV9	CASSVTSGGPSYEQYF
TRBJ2-5	TRBV5-4	CASSLEAGYQETQYF
TRBJ1-1	TRBV5-1	CASSPSRGVQTQAFF
TRBJ2-2	TRBV6-4	CASRGGSTNTGELFF
TRBJ2-1	TRBV11-2	CASSSQGAHNEQFF
TRBJ1-1	TRBV27	CASSLQEYGTEAFF